This T cell receptor (beta chain) derives from a study of technical replicates of blood from several donors. The CDR3 length is 17 residues. Trimming took 8 bases from V and 5 from J; bases not matched to a gene: 17. Looked up from germline, CDR1 is SEHNR and CDR2 is FQNEAQ (reference sequence). Profiled with immunoSEQ multiplex PCR; TCRdb holds only in-frame clones, not every one. The sample lists 100,000 or so clones, nearly 96% seen once, with 0.21% in the top ten. This chain joins TRBV7-9 and TRBJ2-2; 7 bases align to TRBD2. Material: T cells isolated from PBMCs. The clonotype originates from a human donor in good health. In DNA form, the CDR3 reads TGTGCCAGCGTAGGACTAGAGGGTCTTCGGCGGACCGGGGAGCTGTTTTTT. Translated: CASVGLEGLRRTGELFF. Drawing the rest from reference TRBV7-9 and TRBJ2-2, the complete variable domain is DTGVSQNPRHKITKRGQNVTFRCDPISEHNRLYWYRQTLGQGPEFLTYFQNEAQLEKSRLLSDRFSAERPKGSFSTLEIQRTEQGDSAMYLCASVGLEGLRRTGELFFGEGSRLTVL.